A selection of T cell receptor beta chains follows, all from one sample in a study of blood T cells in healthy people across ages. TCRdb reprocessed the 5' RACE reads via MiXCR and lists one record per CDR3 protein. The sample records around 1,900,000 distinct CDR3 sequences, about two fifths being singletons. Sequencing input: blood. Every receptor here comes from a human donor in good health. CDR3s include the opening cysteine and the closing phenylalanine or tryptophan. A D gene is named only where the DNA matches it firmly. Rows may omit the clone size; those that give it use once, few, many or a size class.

CATHDPGGTGNTEAFF | TGTGCCACCCATGATCCAGGGGGCACAGGGAACACTGAAGCTTTCTTT | 16 | TRBJ1-1 | TRBV15 | NA | TRBD1
CANSGDGSSYNEQFF | TGTGCCAACAGCGGTGACGGGAGCTCCTACAATGAGCAGTTCTTC | 15 | TRBJ2-1 | TRBV2 | NA | NA
CASSFGGTENTEAFF | TGTGCCAGCAGCTTTGGGGGCACAGAGAACACTGAAGCTTTCTTT | 15 | TRBJ1-1 | TRBV7-9 | few | NA
CASSPDFLTDTQYF | TGTGCCAGCAGCCCCGACTTCCTCACAGATACGCAGTATTTT | 14 | TRBJ2-3 | TRBV13 | NA | NA
CSARDLQGVSLYEQYF | TGCAGTGCTAGAGATCTACAGGGGGTATCTCTTTACGAGCAGTACTTC | 16 | TRBJ2-7 | TRBV20-1 | NA | TRBD1
CATNLNREMGNQPQHF | TGTGCCACTAACTTAAACAGGGAGATGGGTAATCAGCCCCAGCATTTT | 16 | TRBJ1-5 | TRBV6-2/TRBV6-3 | NA | NA
CASSLVVAGWDGYTF | TGTGCCAGCAGCTTAGTGGTGGCGGGGTGGGACGGCTACACCTTC | 15 | TRBJ1-2 | TRBV7-2 | few | NA
CASSLTGPPGYTF | TGTGCCAGCAGCTTAACAGGACCCCCTGGCTACACCTTC | 13 | TRBJ1-2 | TRBV7-2 | NA | NA
CASSLGQEEEKLFF | TGTGCCAGCAGCTTAGGACAAGAGGAGGAAAAACTGTTTTTT | 14 | TRBJ1-4 | TRBV7-6 | NA | NA
CASSFDGDNEQFF | TGCGCCAGCAGCTTCGACGGGGACAATGAGCAGTTCTTC | 13 | TRBJ2-1 | TRBV5-1 | NA | NA
CSASDFGATYEQYF | TGCAGTGCTAGCGACTTCGGGGCTACCTACGAGCAGTACTTC | 14 | TRBJ2-7 | TRBV20-1 | few | NA
CSARTGTGSRGYTF | TGCAGTGCTAGGACCGGGACAGGGAGTCGTGGCTACACCTTC | 14 | TRBJ1-2 | TRBV20-1 | few | TRBD1
CASSFTTLDRGYF | TGTGCCAGCAGCTTTACCACACTCGACAGAGGGTACTTC | 13 | TRBJ2-5 | TRBV7-9 | NA | NA
CSPDTGQGYNEQFF | TGCAGTCCAGACACGGGACAGGGCTACAATGAGCAGTTCTTC | 14 | TRBJ2-1 | TRBV20-1 | few | TRBD1
CASNPRRGPYNEQFF | TGTGCCAGCAACCCACGAAGGGGGCCCTACAATGAGCAGTTCTTC | 15 | TRBJ2-1 | TRBV7-8 | NA | TRBD1
CASSLPGHWETQYF | TGTGCCAGCAGCTTACCGGGGCACTGGGAGACCCAGTACTTC | 14 | TRBJ2-5 | TRBV7-2 | NA | NA
CSVFKTGTGGDEQYF | TGCAGCGTTTTTAAGACCGGGACAGGGGGGGACGAGCAGTACTTC | 15 | TRBJ2-7 | TRBV29-1 | few | TRBD1
CASSDPGQLNTEAFF | TGTGCCAGCAGTGATCCGGGACAACTGAACACTGAAGCTTTCTTT | 15 | TRBJ1-1 | TRBV6-1 | NA | NA
CADGLAGGLTYEQYF | TGTGCCGACGGACTAGCGGGGGGCCTTACCTACGAGCAGTACTTC | 15 | TRBJ2-7 | TRBV10-3 | NA | TRBD2
CSARPPGAEQYF | TGCAGTGCTAGGCCCCCTGGGGCGGAGCAGTACTTC | 12 | TRBJ2-4 | TRBV20-1 | NA | NA
CASSSIEGGNEQFF | TGTGCCAGCAGTTCCATTGAGGGGGGCAATGAGCAGTTCTTC | 14 | TRBJ2-1 | TRBV6-6 | NA | NA
CASSLRSRDTQYF | TGTGCCAGCAGCTTACGGTCAAGAGATACGCAGTATTTT | 13 | TRBJ2-3 | TRBV7-3 | NA | NA
CASSKVGAAWGEQYF | TGTGCCAGCAGCAAAGTTGGGGCAGCATGGGGAGAGCAGTACTTC | 15 | TRBJ2-4 | TRBV14 | once | NA
CSAGGLAGGPEDTQYF | TGCAGTGCTGGGGGACTAGCGGGGGGGCCAGAAGATACGCAGTATTTT | 16 | TRBJ2-3 | TRBV20-1 | NA | TRBD2
CASSQGTGYSSDYGYTF | TGCGCCAGCAGCCAAGGGACAGGGTATTCGTCCGACTATGGCTACACCTTC | 17 | TRBJ1-2 | TRBV5-1 | NA | TRBD1
CSARRGVDEQFF | TGCAGTGCCCGGAGAGGTGTCGATGAGCAGTTCTTC | 12 | TRBJ2-1 | TRBV20-1 | NA | NA
CAISEMVPHGYTF | TGTGCCATCAGTGAGATGGTTCCCCATGGCTACACCTTC | 13 | TRBJ1-2 | TRBV10-3 | NA | NA
CASSFSGQGPEQYF | TGTGCCAGCAGTTTCTCGGGACAGGGCCCCGAGCAGTACTTC | 14 | TRBJ2-7 | TRBV27 | few | TRBD1
CASSQDGRNTEAFF | TGTGCCAGCAGCCAAGATGGCCGTAACACTGAAGCTTTCTTT | 14 | TRBJ1-1 | TRBV4-2 | few | NA
CASSRGIGIEYTQYF | TGTGCCAGCAGCCGGGGGATCGGCATCGAATATACGCAGTATTTT | 15 | TRBJ2-3 | TRBV14 | NA | NA
CASSLGPQGSETQYF | TGCGCCAGCAGCTTGGGACCGCAGGGTTCGGAGACCCAGTACTTC | 15 | TRBJ2-5 | TRBV5-1 | few | NA
CGASRVETQYF | TGCGGTGCTAGCAGGGTAGAGACCCAGTACTTC | 11 | TRBJ2-5 | TRBV20-1 | NA | NA
CATRAPSGGPDGGNVLTF | TGTGCCACGCGTGCCCCTTCGGGGGGGCCTGATGGGGGCAACGTCCTGACTTTC | 18 | TRBJ2-6 | TRBV10-3 | NA | TRBD2
CATSDLNRGLVTQYF | TGTGCCACCAGTGATTTGAACAGGGGGCTCGTTACGCAGTATTTT | 15 | TRBJ2-3 | TRBV24-1 | NA | TRBD1
CSIRPLLEDEKLFF | TGCAGCATCAGGCCGTTACTGGAGGATGAAAAACTGTTTTTT | 14 | TRBJ1-4 | TRBV29-1 | few | NA
CATQAGGTTDTQYF | TGTGCCACCCAGGCAGGGGGCACGACAGATACGCAGTATTTT | 14 | TRBJ2-3 | TRBV15 | NA | TRBD1
CASSVYSLMNTEAFF | TGTGCCAGCAGTGTCTACAGTTTAATGAACACTGAAGCTTTCTTT | 15 | TRBJ1-1 | TRBV6-1 | NA | NA
CASSSGTPGSGNAIYF | TGTGCCAGCAGCTCCGGGACACCAGGCTCTGGAAACGCCATATATTTT | 16 | TRBJ1-3 | TRBV7-2 | NA | NA
CASCFGGSNYGYTF | TGTGCCAGCTGCTTCGGGGGTTCTAACTATGGCTACACCTTC | 14 | TRBJ1-2 | TRBV7-9 | NA | NA
CSVERTDYGYTF | TGCAGCGTTGAAAGGACAGACTATGGCTACACCTTC | 12 | TRBJ1-2 | TRBV29-1 | many | NA
CASSPFETGGGYTF | TGTGCCAGCAGCCCTTTCGAGACAGGGGGTGGCTACACCTTC | 14 | TRBJ1-2 | TRBV14 | NA | TRBD1
CASSQEGGMRDEKLFF | TGCGCCAGCAGCCAAGAAGGAGGCATGAGGGATGAAAAACTGTTTTTT | 16 | TRBJ1-4 | TRBV4-3 | NA | NA
CASSQEWKGRQPQHF | TGCGCCAGCAGCCAAGAATGGAAGGGAAGGCAGCCCCAGCATTTT | 15 | TRBJ1-5 | TRBV4-3 | many | NA
CASRLLAVGGTDTQYF | TGCGCCAGCAGGCTGTTAGCGGTTGGGGGGACAGATACGCAGTATTTT | 16 | TRBJ2-3 | TRBV4-3 | NA | NA
CASSFEGMSTDAQYF | TGTGCCAGCAGTTTCGAGGGCATGAGCACAGATGCGCAGTATTTT | 15 | TRBJ2-3 | TRBV12-3/TRBV12-4 | NA | NA
CASSLLGGTEAFF | TGTGCCAGCAGCTTATTGGGAGGGACTGAAGCTTTCTTT | 13 | TRBJ1-1 | TRBV27 | many | NA
CASSRTFGGPSYTQYF | TGTGCCAGCAGCCGAACGTTCGGGGGGCCATCGTATACGCAGTATTTT | 16 | TRBJ2-3 | TRBV3-1 | NA | NA
CASSPRKSSYEQFF | TGTGCCAGCAGCCCCCGTAAGAGCTCCTACGAGCAGTTCTTC | 14 | TRBJ2-1 | TRBV7-6 | once | NA
CSVETGKEWGYGYTF | TGCAGCGTTGAAACAGGGAAGGAGTGGGGCTATGGCTACACCTTC | 15 | TRBJ1-2 | TRBV29-1 | once | NA
CASSLTLAGANEQFF | TGCGCCAGCAGCTTGACCCTAGCGGGGGCCAATGAGCAGTTCTTC | 15 | TRBJ2-1 | TRBV5-1 | few | TRBD2
CASCLTSTCTDTQYF | TGTGCCAGCTGCCTGACTAGCACATGCACAGATACGCAGTATTTT | 15 | TRBJ2-3 | TRBV27 | NA | TRBD2
CASHGQGETEAFF | TGCGCCAGCCACGGACAGGGGGAAACTGAAGCTTTCTTT | 13 | TRBJ1-1 | TRBV5-1 | NA | TRBD1